This paragraph covers one T cell receptor beta chain sequence. Its cognate antigen is unknown. This sample is part of a study of T-cell memory formation after mild COVID-19. Notes on the study in general: Second-wave clones reaching peak frequency on day 37 lacked confirmed SARS-CoV-2 specificity.

TCRdb processed the 5' RACE reads anew with MiXCR; each CDR3 protein has one entry. The profile shows hundreds of thousands of distinct CDR3 sequences, about 19% of them singletons. Germline V lookup: CDR1 GTSNPN, CDR2 SVGIG (reference sequence). Trimming cost V 2 bases and J 3 bases; bases outside gene matches: 1. CDR3 length: 14 amino acids. The chain has TRBV30 and TRBJ2-7; TRBD2 aligns across 13 bases. The sequencing sample was made of PBMCs or a T cell subset sorted from them (not recorded which). The receptor comes from an adult woman who had mild COVID-19 (a few samples of this study predate the infection). Cell type and time point are not known. CDR3 region: CAWSRTSGSYEQYF. CDR3 DNA sequence: TGTGCCTGGAGTAGGACTAGCGGGAGCTACGAGCAGTACTTC.